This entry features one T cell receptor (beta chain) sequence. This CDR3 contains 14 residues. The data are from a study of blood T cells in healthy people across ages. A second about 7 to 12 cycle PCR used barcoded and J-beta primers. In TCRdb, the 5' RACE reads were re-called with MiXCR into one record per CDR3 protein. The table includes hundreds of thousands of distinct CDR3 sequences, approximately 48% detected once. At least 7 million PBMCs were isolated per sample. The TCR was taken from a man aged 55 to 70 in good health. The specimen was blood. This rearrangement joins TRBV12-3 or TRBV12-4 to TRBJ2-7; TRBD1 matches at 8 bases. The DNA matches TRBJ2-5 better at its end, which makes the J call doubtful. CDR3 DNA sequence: TGTGCCAGCAGGCTTGGACAGGGACGGGAGACCCAGTACTTC. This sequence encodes CASRLGQGRETQYF.